The text below deals with one T cell receptor (beta chain). Its matching antigen is unknown. A junction boundary mismatches the germline segment, possibly from a read error. The data derive from a study of CD8 T cells in ankylosing spondylitis. Study-wide results and caveats: Disease-linked clones, CD8+, were relatively rare in peripheral blood. About 8 highly homologous variants made up a TCR beta motif that seemed to typify ankylosing spondylitis blood.

With molecular barcodes, quantitative 5'-RACE was used to make the TCR beta libraries. TCRdb redid the calling of the 5' RACE reads with MiXCR, one entry per CDR3 protein. Counted here are roughly 280,000 distinct CDR3 sequences, over 15% occurring once; the ten biggest clones make up less than 9%. This CDR3 comprises 13 residues. This sequence was found in a male donor with ankylosing spondylitis or in good health (not recorded which). The rearrangement joins TRBV12-3 or TRBV12-4 to TRBJ2-1; D gene ambiguous. The sequencing sample was made of blood, either unsorted or a sorted T cell fraction (not recorded which). The CDR3 DNA sequence: TGTACCAGCAGCTTAGGGCCCTACAATGAGCAGTTCTTC. Amino acids: CTSSLGPYNEQFF.